The 15 T cell receptor beta chains in this list originate from one sample, sequenced in a study of Ad26.COV2.S vaccination and SARS-CoV-2 variants. Treatment denoted: around 19 received Ad26.COV2.S at low or high dose, single or two shots; roughly 5 received placebo; per-sample allocation not given. Samples analyzed were those drawn on day 63 after the first vaccine or placebo injection. Here immunoSEQ multiplex PCR was the method, and the copy in TCRdb shows in-frame clones only, minus some. The data contain about 400,000 clones, 83% of them singletons. The sequenced sample was peripheral blood, obtained in a trial of Ad26.COV2.S vaccine versus placebo. These receptors were collected from a person between 18 and 65 years old who received the Ad26.COV2.S COVID-19 vaccine or a placebo.

CDR3 sequence: CSVDGTGGADTQYF. The CDR3, as DNA: TGCAGCGTTGACGGGACAGGGGGTGCAGATACGCAGTATTTT. The chain joins TRBV29-1 to TRBJ2-3; 11 bases match TRBD1. CDR3 length: 14 residues. CDR1 is SQVTM, CDR2 ANQGSEA, per germline. V was pared by 3 bases and J by 4 bases, with 3 bases of the junction left unmatched.

The chain joins TRBV12-5 to TRBJ2-6; D is unclear. The V gene lost 0 bases and the J gene lost 2 bases, with 2 bases spanning the gap. This CDR3 has 14 amino acids. The V gene's germline CDR1 is LGHNT and CDR2 FRNRAP. The CDR3: CASGLVTGANVLTF. The CDR3 bases are TGTGCTAGTGGTTTGGTAACTGGGGCCAACGTCCTGACTTTC.

The chain employs TRBV11-2 and TRBJ2-2, with TRBD1 matching over 7 bases. The CDR3 sequence is 15 residues long. Germline V gives CDR1 SGHAT, CDR2 FQNNGV. The V segment lost 4 bases and the J segment 8 bases; nucleotides outside the gene matches: 10. CDR3 region: CASSWGTEFSGELFF. The CDR3 region has the DNA TGTGCCAGCAGCTGGGGGACAGAATTCTCGGGGGAGCTGTTTTTT.

The chain recombines TRBV7-3 with TRBJ2-1; 8 bases map to TRBD2. The CDR3 spans 17 residues. CDR1 is SGHTA, CDR2 FQGTGA, per germline. The V gene end was trimmed by 5 bases and the J gene end by 2 bases; junction bases not matched to a gene: 11. In DNA form, the CDR3 reads TGTGCCAGCAGCCTACGACCGGGACTAGGGGCCTACAATGAGCAGTTCTTC. Amino acids: CASSLRPGLGAYNEQFF. Drawing the rest from reference TRBV7-3 and TRBJ2-1, the complete variable domain is GAGVSQTPSNKVTEKGKYVELRCDPISGHTALYWYRQSLGQGPEFLIYFQGTGAADDSGLPNDRFFAVRPEGSVSTLKIQRTERGDSAVYLCASSLRPGLGAYNEQFFGPGTRLTVL.

This chain uses TRBV4-2 with TRBJ1-2; D ambiguous. Between the trimmed V and J ends, which lost 1 base and 4 bases, there was a span of 10 bases. Germline V lookup: CDR1 LGHNA, CDR2 YNFKEQ. The CDR3 length is 14 residues. CDR3 residues: CASSQVIEPYGYTF. The CDR3 bases are TGTGCCAGCAGCCAAGTGATAGAGCCCTATGGCTACACCTTC.

This clone was detected a few times. The chain employs TRBV6-5 and TRBJ2-2, with a possible D match to TRBD1 (6 bases). This CDR3 spans 14 amino acids. Trimming took 6 bases from V and 1 from J, leaving 9 bases between them. CDR1 is MNHEY, CDR2 SVGAGI, per germline. CDR3 region: CASRGRGNTGELFF. CDR3 DNA: TGTGCCAGCAGGGGCAGGGGGAACACCGGGGAGCTGTTTTTT.

In its sample, this clone was seen once. V gene TRBV6-1 combines with J gene TRBJ1-2, with 7 bases that match TRBD1. Trimming removed 2 bases from V and 4 bases from J; junction bases left unmatched: 10. This CDR3 has 16 amino acids. CDR1 MNHNS and CDR2 SASEGT come from the germline V gene. CDR3 bases: TGTGCCAGCAGTGAAAGTGGTGGGACAGTCCTCTATGGCTACACCTTC. Translated: CASSESGGTVLYGYTF.

The J gene is TRBJ2-7, the V gene TRBV4-1, with D unclear. The CDR3 covers 13 residues. V shed 2 bases and J shed 0 bases, with 5 bases lying between them. From germline, CDR1 is MGHRA and CDR2 YSYEKL. The CDR3 region is CASSQTDSYEQYF. The DNA of the CDR3 is TGCGCCAGCAGCCAAACTGACTCCTACGAGCAGTACTTC.

There are a few counts of this clone. V gene TRBV19 combines with J gene TRBJ1-2; D call uncertain. The CDR3 loop spans 13 amino acids. From germline, CDR1 is LNHDA and CDR2 SQIVND (reference sequence). The germline V and J ends were trimmed by 5 bases and 9 bases, with 16 bases remaining between them. The CDR3 DNA follows: TGTGCCAGTAGTCCCCAACTCGTCTCAAGCTACACCTTC. It yields the protein CASSPQLVSSYTF.

The rearrangement links TRBV19 to TRBJ2-7, with 8 bases identical to TRBD2. The CDR3 extends over 16 amino acids. Per germline, CDR1 LNHDA and CDR2 SQIVND (reference sequence). The V segment lost 5 bases and the J segment 0 bases; nucleotides outside the gene matches: 9. The CDR3, as DNA: TGTGCCAGTAGTCTCAAAACTAGCGGAAGCTCCTACGAGCAGTACTTC. Translating it yields CASSLKTSGSSYEQYF.

V gene TRBV20-1 combines with J gene TRBJ2-1; D gene uncertain. Trimming cost V 3 bases and J 2 bases, with 8 bases left between them. This CDR3 has 13 residues. Per germline, CDR1 DFQATT and CDR2 SNEGSKA (reference sequence). CDR3 nucleotide sequence: TGCAGTGCTAGTGCAGGCACCTACAATGAGCAGTTCTTC. The encoded protein is CSASAGTYNEQFF.

V gene TRBV29-1 combines with J gene TRBJ2-1; 16 nucleotides agree with TRBD2. V was clipped by 5 bases and J by 0 bases; unmatched bases: 4. The CDR3 runs to 17 residues. In germline, CDR1 is SQVTM, CDR2 ANQGSEA. This chain's CDR3 is CSVSGTSGRASYNEQFF. CDR3 in DNA: TGCAGCGTTTCCGGGACTAGCGGGAGGGCCTCCTACAATGAGCAGTTCTTC.

The V gene is TRBV19, the J gene TRBJ1-5; D possibly corresponds to TRBD1 (6 bases). The V gene's germline CDR1 is LNHDA and CDR2 SQIVND (reference sequence). This CDR3 spans 14 amino acids. The V and J ends lost 9 bases and 4 bases respectively, with 16 bases between them. CDR3 region: CASAKQGSNQPQHF. The CDR3 DNA reads TGTGCCAGCGCAAAACAGGGATCGAATCAGCCCCAGCATTTT.

The J gene is TRBJ2-7, the V gene TRBV5-1, with D possibly called TRBD1 or TRBD2 (6 bases each). Germline V gene data show CDR1 as SGHRS and CDR2 as YFSETQ. The CDR3 extends over 18 amino acids. Trimming stripped 6 bases from V and 3 bases from J, with 28 bases between. CDR3: CASISPLSGGPSFYEQYF. The CDR3 region has the DNA TGCGCCAGCATAAGTCCGTTAAGTGGGGGGCCAAGTTTCTACGAGCAGTACTTC.

The genes are TRBV5-1 and TRBJ1-4, with D uncertain. The CDR3 contains 15 residues. The V end was cut by 0 bases, the J end by 1 base, with 7 bases between. CDR1 is SGHRS, CDR2 YFSETQ, per germline. The CDR3 sequence: CASSLDPGTNEKLFF. The CDR3 DNA reads TGCGCCAGCAGCTTGGATCCGGGAACTAATGAAAAACTGTTTTTT.